Below are 17 T cell receptor beta chains sequenced from a single sample in a study of blood T cell repertoires in COVID-19. Measured with immunoSEQ multiplex PCR; TCRdb has only the in-frame clones, and not every one. The sample yields 230,000 or so clones, around 90% seen once. The sequenced material came from PBMCs or T cells enriched from blood (not recorded which). These receptors were obtained from a woman aged 25 to 39 who had recovered from COVID-19.

V usage is TRBV11-2 and J usage is TRBJ2-1, with a possible D match to TRBD2 (7 bases). The CDR3 is made up of 15 amino acids. In germline, CDR1 is SGHAT, CDR2 FQNNGV. Trimming left V 0 bases short and J 7 bases short, with 13 bases between. The CDR3 nucleotides are TGTGCCAGCAGCTTAGATCGGGGGGCCCAAAATGAGCAGTTCTTC. It is translated as CASSLDRGAQNEQFF.

This clone was detected only a few times. The chain recombines TRBV7-3 with TRBJ2-1; 13 bases align to TRBD2. V shed 5 bases, J shed 9 bases, and the junction held 13 bases outside the gene matches. Germline CDR1 and CDR2: SGHTA and FQGTGA. The CDR3 contains 17 residues. In DNA, the CDR3 is TGTGCCAGCAGCCGCGGACTAACTAGCGGGGGGGCCTTTGAGCAGTTCTTC. Encoded protein: CASSRGLTSGGAFEQFF.

This clone was recorded once. The chain has TRBV28 and TRBJ1-2; TRBD1 matches at 8 bases. With 3 bases clipped from V and 3 bases from J, the junction kept 6 bases outside the gene matches. The CDR3 is made up of 15 amino acids. Germline V gene sequence: CDR1 MDHEN, CDR2 SYDVKM. DNA of the CDR3: TGTGCCAGCAGTTTCGGGCAGGGGGCGTACTATGGCTACACCTTC. Residues: CASSFGQGAYYGYTF.

This sequence joins TRBV18 and TRBJ2-7; 12 bases match TRBD2. V trimming: 4 bases; J trimming: 2 bases; junction bases outside the gene matches: 6. The CDR3 is 16 residues long. Germline CDR1 and CDR2: KGHSH and LQKENI. The CDR3 loop reads CASSRRTSGTTYEQYF. DNA of the CDR3: TGTGCCAGCTCACGAAGGACTAGCGGGACCACCTACGAGCAGTACTTC.

This sequence joins TRBV5-1 and TRBJ1-2; D is undetermined. Germline assignment: CDR1 SGHRS and CDR2 YFSETQ. The CDR3 consists of 14 residues. V was cut by 7 bases and J by 0 bases, with 13 bases left in between. DNA of the CDR3: TGCGCCAGCCTCCAACAGCCAGCTAACTATGGCTACACCTTC. Protein: CASLQQPANYGYTF. Drawing the rest from reference TRBV5-1 and TRBJ1-2, the complete variable domain is KAGVTQTPRYLIKTRGQQVTLSCSPISGHRSVSWYQQTPGQGLQFLFEYFSETQRNKGNFPGRFSGRQFSNSRSEMNVSTLELGDSALYLCASLQQPANYGYTFGSGTRLTVV.

The rearrangement uses TRBV5-1 and TRBJ1-2; D is possibly TRBD1 (6 bases). The CDR3 contains 14 residues. Germline CDR1 is SGHRS and CDR2 is YFSETQ. V gave up 1 base and J gave up 7 bases, with 14 bases separating them. The CDR3 nucleotides are TGCGCCAGCAGCTTGAGCCAGGGGACACGTGGCTACACCTTC. This gives the protein CASSLSQGTRGYTF.

DNA of the CDR3: TGTGCCAGCTCACCAGTACAGGGTGGGTATGGCTACACCTTC. It translates to CASSPVQGGYGYTF. The rearrangement uses TRBV18 and TRBJ1-2; maybe TRBD1 (6 bases). Trimming removed 2 bases at V and 5 bases at J, with 12 bases between. The germline V gene has CDR1 KGHSH and CDR2 LQKENI. This CDR3 contains 14 residues.

The chain is built from TRBV11-2 and TRBJ1-3; D gene ambiguous. V was clipped by 5 bases and J by 2 bases, with 22 bases between them. The germline V gene has CDR1 SGHAT and CDR2 FQNNGV. There are 18 residues in the CDR3. The DNA of the CDR3 is TGTGCCAGCAGCAGAAGAGGATCACGGGTGAATCCTGGAAACACCATATATTTT. Protein product: CASSRRGSRVNPGNTIYF.

The chain couples TRBV27 to TRBJ1-2; 7 nucleotides agree with TRBD1. CDR3 length equals 15 residues. V shed 5 bases, J shed 3 bases, and the junction held 9 bases outside the gene matches. Germline V CDR1 and CDR2: MNHEY, SMNVEV (reference sequence). The CDR3 loop is CASSPLDRVDYGYTF. CDR3 in DNA: TGTGCCAGCAGTCCGCTCGACAGGGTTGACTATGGCTACACCTTC.

The V gene is TRBV7-2, the J gene TRBJ2-2; 11 bases fit TRBD2. Germline V gene lookup returns CDR1 SGHTA and CDR2 FQGNSA. V gave up 6 bases and J gave up 6 bases; unmatched junction bases: 9. The CDR3 totals 16 residues. In nucleotides, the CDR3 is TGTGCCAGCAGTCGTAGCGGGGGGGCCGGGGCCGGGGAGCTGTTTTTT. Protein product: CASSRSGGAGAGELFF. The variable domain in full, with the rest retrieved from reference TRBV7-2 and TRBJ2-2, is GAGVSQSPSNKVTEKGKDVELRCDPISGHTALYWYRQSLGQGLEFLIYFQGNSAPDKSGLPSDRFSAERTGGSVSTLTIQRTQQEDSAVYLCASSRSGGAGAGELFFGEGSRLTVL.

The chain links TRBV3-1 (or the pseudogene TRBV3-2) to TRBJ2-5; 7 bases agree with TRBD1. Germline lookup yields CDR1 LGHDT and CDR2 YNNKEL (reference sequence). The J segment lost 0 bases and the V segment lost 2 bases, leaving 9 bases of the junction unmatched. The CDR3 is made up of 17 amino acids. CDR3 sequence: CASSQLPGQTYQETQYF. For the CDR3, the DNA is TGTGCCAGCAGCCAACTACCGGGACAGACGTACCAAGAGACCCAGTACTTC.

This clone was found a few times. This sequence joins TRBV5-6 and TRBJ1-1; D gene ambiguous. The CDR3 covers 13 residues. Germline V lookup: CDR1 SGHDT, CDR2 YYEEEE. Trimming shortened V by 2 bases and J by 7 bases, and 12 bases separated the two germline ends. Written as DNA, the CDR3 is TGTGCCAGCAGCTTCTTTACGGGGATTGAAGCTTTCTTT. This gives the protein CASSFFTGIEAFF.

A remark on this clone: Other DNA sequences in the sample encode the same CDR3. The chain has TRBV12-5 and TRBJ2-5; 14 bases match TRBD2. The trim removed 6 bases at V and 2 bases at J, leaving 5 bases unmatched. Germline-derived CDR1 and CDR2 are LGHNT and FRNRAP. This CDR3 spans 16 amino acids. This CDR3 is CASGPGLAGGQETQYF. The CDR3 DNA is TGTGCTAGTGGCCCTGGACTAGCGGGGGGTCAAGAGACCCAGTACTTC. The full variable domain, its missing parts supplied by reference TRBV12-5 and TRBJ2-5, is DARVTQTPRHKVTEMGQEVTMRCQPILGHNTVFWYRQTMMQGLELLAYFRNRAPLDDSGMPKDRFSAEMPDATLATLKIQPSEPRDSAVYFCASGPGLAGGQETQYFGPGTRLLVL.

The V and J genes are TRBV9 and TRBJ1-1; TRBD1 agrees at 9 bases. Looked up from germline, CDR1 is SGDLS and CDR2 is YYNGEE. This CDR3 comprises 15 residues. V shed 4 bases, J shed 2 bases, and the junction held 6 bases outside the gene matches. For the CDR3, the DNA is TGTGCCAGCAGCCCCCTGGGACAGGGCAACACTGAAGCTTTCTTT. Its protein product is CASSPLGQGNTEAFF.

V usage is TRBV6-6 and J usage is TRBJ1-6, with no clear D. This CDR3 is 14 amino acids long. V was cut by 0 bases and J by 8 bases, with 8 bases left in between. Germline lookup yields CDR1 MNHNY and CDR2 SVGAGI (reference sequence). The CDR3: CASSYSITDSPLHF. The CDR3 nucleotides read TGTGCCAGCAGTTACTCGATTACAGATTCACCCCTCCACTTT.

The CDR3 sequence is CASRLPRAGGNQPQHF. As DNA, the CDR3 is TGTGCCAGCAGACTACCCAGGGCTGGAGGCAATCAGCCCCAGCATTTT. The rearrangement joins TRBV5-8 to TRBJ1-5; tentative D call: TRBD1 (5 bases). The CDR3 extends over 16 amino acids. Trimming took 5 bases from V and 2 from J, leaving 17 bases between them. Germline V lookup: CDR1 SGHTS, CDR2 YDEGEE. Full variable domain (remainder filled in from reference TRBV5-8 and TRBJ1-5): EAGVTQSPTHLIKTRGQQATLRCSPISGHTSVYWYQQALGLGLQFLLWYDEGEERNRGNFPPRFSGRQFPNYSSELNVNALELEDSALYLCASRLPRAGGNQPQHFGDGTRLSIL.

This chain joins TRBV7-2 and TRBJ2-7, with 7 bases aligning to TRBD1. The CDR3 contains 13 residues. The V gene end was trimmed by 5 bases and the J gene end by 3 bases; junction bases not matched to a gene: 4. Germline loops: CDR1 SGHTA, CDR2 FQGNSA. The CDR3 region has the DNA TGTGCCAGCAGCGCAGACAGGGTCTACGAGCAGTACTTC. It translates to CASSADRVYEQYF.